Below, one T cell receptor beta chain is given with its context. Antigen: not known. TCRdb's table, derived via immunoSEQ multiplex PCR, lists solely in-frame clones and lacks some. The table records roughly 170,000 clones, around nine tenths of them present only once. This entry belongs to a study of T cell responses to AZD1222 COVID-19 vaccine. Overall study: Second-dose intervals near 4 or 12 weeks were combined. Study-level findings and limits: Sampling that yielded the repertoires occurred only after the peak T cell response. It should be noted that donors were predominantly white British and more often female, and clonal diversity was possibly underestimated. Reports say nearly half of spike-specific TCRs go after unmutated variant regions.

The germline V and J ends were trimmed by 4 bases and 0 bases, with 13 bases remaining between them. Germline assignment: CDR1 SGHAT and CDR2 FQNNGV. CDR3 length: 15 amino acids. This specimen was peripheral blood, taken on day 0 of AZD1222 vaccination. This chain links TRBV11-2 with TRBJ2-7; D unclear. This receptor was identified in an adult in good health. CDR3 amino acids: CASSSLFKSSYEQYF. CDR3 bases: TGTGCCAGCAGCTCCTTGTTTAAAAGCTCCTACGAGCAGTACTTC.